This T cell receptor (beta chain) comes out of a study of human T cells and chemical hapten exposure. On the study more broadly: There were per-sample TCR yield variations, arising mainly from small pooled library volume differences. Points from the study as a whole: While controls formed fewer of them, expanded TCRs formed significantly more large CDR3 similarity clusters. TCRs exceeding a frequency of 1 in 1000 stayed unchanged under DPC sensitization.

As concerns this clonotype: Its specificity is not known.

Time point described: pre-sensitization, week 0. Stated treatment: therapeutic diphenylcyclopropenone sensitization with weekly scalp DPC. TCRdb re-derived calls from the RACE reads in MiXCR, one entry per CDR3 protein. Found here are more than 100,000 distinct CDR3 sequences, about 13% of them singletons; the top ten hold about 3%. This CDR3 has 14 amino acids. From germline, CDR1 is DFQATT and CDR2 SNEGSKA (reference sequence). Trimming removed 0 bases at V and 2 bases at J, with 10 bases between. The receptor was derived from a woman aged 18 to 35 with alopecia areata. Some clones in this sample may be carry-over from other donors' samples. The chain employs TRBV20-1 and TRBJ1-2; D gene unclear. Sequences were derived from whole blood, sampled in connection with sensitization to the hapten diphenylcyclopropenone (DPC). The CDR3 spells CSARDSQRNYGYTF. Written as DNA, the CDR3 is TGCAGTGCTAGAGATTCGCAGCGGAACTATGGCTACACCTTC.